The 21 T cell receptor beta chains below were found in one sample sequenced in a study of T cells in Graves' hyperthyroidism and ophthalmopathy. It was RNA transcripts that yielded the amplified TCR beta CDR3 regions. The TCR CDR3 was amplified in a first-round RT-PCR using the HTBI primer set. In TCRdb, the multiplex PCR reads were re-called with MiXCR into one record per CDR3 protein. The sample comprises 490,000 or so distinct CDR3 sequences, 46% of which are singletons, and 35% to 50% rests with the top ten. Sequenced: peripheral blood or thyroid tissue (not recorded which). Receptors were obtained from an adult woman with Graves' disease, either hyperthyroidism or ophthalmopathy (not recorded which).

This clonotype has more than one count but fewer than ten. The chain's CDR3 is CAISVVHSEYGYTF. The CDR3 nucleotides read TGTGCCATCAGTGTGGTCCACAGCGAATATGGCTACACCTTC. The V gene is TRBV10-3, the J gene TRBJ1-2; D is uncertain. The CDR3 runs 14 residues. Per the germline V gene, CDR1 is ENHRY and CDR2 is SYGVKD. Trimming took off 4 bases at V and 5 bases at J, with 14 bases between the two ends.

This clonotype was counted a few times. This chain links TRBV20-1 with TRBJ2-5; D tentatively fits TRBD1 or TRBD2 (5 bases each). This CDR3 has 10 residues. Germline CDR1 reads DFQATT; CDR2 reads SNEGSKA (reference sequence). The germline V and J ends were trimmed by 6 bases and 11 bases, with 13 bases remaining between them. The CDR3 DNA is TGCAGTGCGCCTCCGGGACCGCAGTACTTC. It yields the protein CSAPPGPQYF.

This clonotype was counted at least ten times. This chain joins TRBV5-1 and TRBJ2-5; possible D gene TRBD1, 5 bases. This CDR3 region has 14 residues. Germline V lookup: CDR1 SGHRS, CDR2 YFSETQ. Trimming left V 6 bases short and J 2 bases short, with 14 bases between. The CDR3 spells CASKVQGSQETQYF. CDR3 nucleotide sequence: TGCGCCAGCAAAGTCCAGGGCAGTCAAGAGACCCAGTACTTC.

This clonotype has just a few counts. V usage is TRBV7-2 and J usage is TRBJ1-2, with D possibly matching TRBD1 (5 bases). V lost 5 bases to trimming and J lost 6 bases, with 22 bases between them. The germline V gene encodes CDR1 SGHTA and CDR2 FQGNSA. This CDR3 is 16 amino acids long. CDR3 sequence (DNA): TGTGCCAGCAGCCCCGGGGGGGTCCTTTCCTTGGATGGCTACACCTTC. Amino acid sequence: CASSPGGVLSLDGYTF.

The rearrangement uses TRBV9 and TRBJ1-2, with unresolved D. CDR1 SGDLS and CDR2 YYNGEE come from the germline V gene. This CDR3 comprises 12 residues. Between the trimmed V and J ends, which lost 6 bases and 2 bases, there was a span of 8 bases. CDR3 in DNA: TGTGCCAGCACCTGGGGAAACTATGGCTACACCTTC. Translating it yields CASTWGNYGYTF. Supplemented by reference TRBV9 and TRBJ1-2, the full variable domain reads DSGVTQTPKHLITATGQRVTLRCSPRSGDLSVYWYQQSLDQGLQFLIQYYNGEERAKGNILERFSAQQFPDLHSELNLSSLELGDSALYFCASTWGNYGYTFGSGTRLTVV.

The genes are TRBV19 and TRBJ1-4, with no clear D. This CDR3 contains 10 residues. The V end was cut by 7 bases, the J end by 10 bases, with 7 bases between. Germline-derived CDR1 and CDR2 are LNHDA and SQIVND (reference sequence). The CDR3 sequence: CASNKGKLFF. CDR3 bases: TGTGCCAGTAATAAGGGAAAACTGTTTTTT.

This clonotype was recorded at least ten times. A much larger clone lies one base from this, so it may be a read error. The CDR3 sequence is CASSVDWNTEAFF. CDR3 DNA sequence: TGTGCCAGCAGCGTAGATTGGAACACTGAAGCTTTCTTT. The J gene is TRBJ1-1, the V gene TRBV9, with D hard to call. The CDR3 consists of 13 residues. The V gene's germline CDR1 is SGDLS and CDR2 YYNGEE. The V end was cut by 0 bases, the J end by 1 base, with 4 bases between.

V and J are TRBV7-9 and TRBJ2-7; 9 nucleotides match TRBD2. This CDR3 has 16 residues. Looked up from germline, CDR1 is SEHNR and CDR2 is FQNEAQ (reference sequence). V dropped 5 bases and J dropped 1; count of bases not matched to a gene: 9. As DNA, the CDR3 is TGTGCCAGCAGCGAAGGAGGTAGCGGGGGTTCCTACGAGCAGTACTTC. It codes for CASSEGGSGGSYEQYF.

The DNA for the CDR3 is TGCGCCAGCAGCTGCGGGAGCCAAGAGACCCAGTACTTC. This sequence encodes CASSCGSQETQYF. The chain combines TRBV10-1 with TRBJ2-5; 7 bases match TRBD2. V shed 6 bases and J 1 base; nucleotides not matched to a gene: 2. Germline V gene sequence: CDR1 WNHNN, CDR2 SYGVQD (reference sequence). CDR3 size: 13 residues.

Note on this clonotype: The junction departs from germline at one end; a sequencing error may be responsible. The chain couples TRBV10-3 to TRBJ2-5, with 7 bases fitting TRBD2. The CDR3 is made up of 13 amino acids. Germline V gene lookup returns CDR1 ENHRY and CDR2 SYGVKD. CDR3: CATSDGGGETQYF. The CDR3, as DNA: TGTGCCACCAGTGATGGGGGAGGGGAGACCCAGTACTTC.

This clonotype has a count of ten or more. This chain uses TRBV2 with TRBJ2-5; D may be TRBD2 (5 bases). Trimming removed 10 bases from V and 1 base from J, with 13 bases in between. Germline CDR1 reads SNHLY; CDR2 reads FYNNEI. The length of the CDR3 is 13 residues. CDR3 bases: TGTGCCACCAGACGGGGAATCCAAGAGACCCAGTACTTC. It encodes CATRRGIQETQYF.

This chain connects TRBV7-2 to TRBJ2-7; 9 nucleotides align to TRBD1. The CDR3 loop spans 14 amino acids. Germline lookup yields CDR1 SGHTA and CDR2 FQGNSA. J gave up 5 bases and V 9 bases, and 11 bases lay outside the gene matches. The CDR3 nucleotides are TGTGCCAGTAGTTCCGGGACAGGGACGGACGAGCAGTACTTC. Protein product: CASSSGTGTDEQYF.

This clonotype was recorded at least ten times. The rearrangement uses TRBV12-3 or TRBV12-4 and TRBJ2-7; 9 nucleotides line up with TRBD2. V lost 6 bases and J lost 6; bases outside the gene matches: 9. This CDR3 is built from 14 residues. The CDR3 reads CASSRSGRHSEQYF. The CDR3, as DNA: TGTGCCAGCAGCCGTAGCGGGAGACATAGCGAGCAGTACTTC.

CDR3 region: CASSPSSRIANTGELFF. Here the CDR3 DNA reads TGTGCCAGCAGCCCCAGTAGTCGCATCGCGAACACCGGGGAGCTGTTTTTT. J is TRBJ2-2 and V is TRBV7-3; the D is unclear. Trimming shortened V by 5 bases and J by 0 bases, and 16 bases separated the two germline ends. CDR3 length: 17 amino acids. Looked up from germline, CDR1 is SGHTA and CDR2 is FQGTGA.

V gene TRBV9 combines with J gene TRBJ2-7; D is ambiguous. Germline lookup yields CDR1 SGDLS and CDR2 YYNGEE. This CDR3 region has 13 residues. V lost 2 bases and J 1 base, leaving 7 bases between the germline ends. The CDR3 loop reads CASSVDTSYEQYF. DNA of the CDR3: TGTGCCAGCAGCGTTGATACATCCTACGAGCAGTACTTC.

This clonotype was found once. This chain uses TRBV7-9 with TRBJ2-7; a possible D gene is TRBD2 (5 bases). Germline V CDR1 and CDR2: SEHNR, FQNEAQ (reference sequence). The CDR3 is made up of 15 amino acids. V was trimmed by 3 bases and J by 3 bases, leaving 15 bases between them. The CDR3 DNA reads TGTGCCAGCAGCTTTGGAGGTACCGAGAACTACGAGCAGTACTTC. Protein product: CASSFGGTENYEQYF.

This clonotype was observed at least ten times. The rearrangement links TRBV20-1 to TRBJ1-5; D is possibly TRBD1 (5 bases). The CDR3 consists of 15 residues. V lost 5 bases and J 2 bases, leaving 16 bases between the germline ends. Germline values: CDR1 DFQATT, CDR2 SNEGSKA (reference sequence). CDR3: CSAVRGITGNQPQHF. For the CDR3, the DNA is TGCAGTGCTGTCCGGGGGATTACAGGCAATCAGCCCCAGCATTTT.

In this sample, this clonotype turned up many times. The chain is built from TRBV6-1 and TRBJ2-5, with TRBD2 matching 12 bases. This CDR3 is built from 19 residues. Germline V gene sequence: CDR1 MNHNS, CDR2 SASEGT. J gave up 5 bases and V 2 bases, and 15 bases lay outside the gene matches. Here the CDR3 reads CASSEFETSGRQTRETQYF. CDR3 DNA: TGTGCCAGCAGTGAATTTGAGACTAGCGGGAGACAGACGAGGGAGACCCAGTACTTC.

In its sample, this clonotype was seen a few times. This chain uses TRBV6-5 with TRBJ1-1, with D unclear. Trimming removed 10 bases from V and 3 bases from J, with 15 bases in between. Looked up from germline, CDR1 is MNHEY and CDR2 is SVGAGI. The CDR3 has 13 residues. In nucleotides, the CDR3 is TGTGCCACCAAGTTCGACGGGCACACTGAAGCTTTCTTT. Translated, it gives CATKFDGHTEAFF.

This clonotype was counted between two and nine times. This chain joins TRBV29-1 and TRBJ2-5; possibly TRBD1 or TRBD2 for D (5 bases each). This CDR3 is 12 amino acids long. V was pared by 6 bases and J by 5 bases, with 13 bases between. In germline, CDR1 is SQVTM, CDR2 ANQGSEA. CDR3 loop: CSVETGTETQYF. The CDR3 DNA reads as TGCAGCGTGGAGACGGGGACGGAGACCCAGTACTTC.

In regard to this clonotype: As the CDR3 is not closed by the conserved phenylalanine or tryptophan, this likely results from a read error. The genes are TRBV20-1 and TRBJ1-1; no reliable D call. V lost 1 base, J lost 11 bases, and 11 bases lay in between. CDR1 is DFQATT, CDR2 SNEGSKA, per germline (reference sequence). The CDR3 runs to 11 residues. The DNA of the CDR3 is TGCAGTGCTAGAGGTCGGAGGGCGGCTTTCCTT. Translated: CSARGRRAAFL.